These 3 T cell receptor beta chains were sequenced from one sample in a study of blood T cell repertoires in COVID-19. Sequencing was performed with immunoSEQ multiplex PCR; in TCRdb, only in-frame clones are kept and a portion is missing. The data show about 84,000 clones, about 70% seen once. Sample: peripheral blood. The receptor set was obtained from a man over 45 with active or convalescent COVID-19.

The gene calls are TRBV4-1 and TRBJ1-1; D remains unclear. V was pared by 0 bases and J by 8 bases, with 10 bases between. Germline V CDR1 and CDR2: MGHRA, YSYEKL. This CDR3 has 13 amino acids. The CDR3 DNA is TGCGCCAGCAGCCAAGACGAACAGAGAGAAGCTTTCTTT. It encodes CASSQDEQREAFF.

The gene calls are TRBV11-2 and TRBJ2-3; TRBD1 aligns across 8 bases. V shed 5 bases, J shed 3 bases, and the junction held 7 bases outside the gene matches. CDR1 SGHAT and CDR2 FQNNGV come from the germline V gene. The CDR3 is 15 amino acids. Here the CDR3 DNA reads TGTGCCAGCAGCAATCCCACAGGGGGGACAGATACGCAGTATTTT. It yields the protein CASSNPTGGTDTQYF. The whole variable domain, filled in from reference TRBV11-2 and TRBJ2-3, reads EAGVAQSPRYKIIEKRQSVAFWCNPISGHATLYWYQQILGQGPKLLIQFQNNGVVDDSQLPKDRFSAERLKGVDSTLKIQPAKLEDSAVYLCASSNPTGGTDTQYFGPGTRLTVL.

The CDR3 here is CASSPGKSPQPQHF. CDR3 coding DNA: TGTGCCAGCAGCCCAGGGAAAAGTCCTCAGCCCCAGCATTTT. The chain recombines TRBV27 with TRBJ1-5, with D possibly matching TRBD1 (5 bases). CDR1 and CDR2 from the germline V gene are MNHEY and SMNVEV (reference sequence). V was clipped by 6 bases and J by 6 bases, with 15 bases between them. CDR3 length: 14 residues.